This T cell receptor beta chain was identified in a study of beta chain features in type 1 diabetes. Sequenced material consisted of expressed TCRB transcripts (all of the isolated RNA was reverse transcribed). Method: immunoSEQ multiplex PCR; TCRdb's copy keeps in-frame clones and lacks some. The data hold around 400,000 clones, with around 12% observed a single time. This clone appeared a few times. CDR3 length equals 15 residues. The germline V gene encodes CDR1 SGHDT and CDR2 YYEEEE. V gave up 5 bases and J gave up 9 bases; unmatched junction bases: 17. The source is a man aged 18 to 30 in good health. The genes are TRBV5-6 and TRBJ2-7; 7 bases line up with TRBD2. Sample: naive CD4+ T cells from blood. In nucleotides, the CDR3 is TGTGCCAGCAGTCTGGAGGTATTGGATCCGGGGGGGCAGTACTTC. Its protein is CASSLEVLDPGGQYF.